The rows below give T cell receptor beta chains drawn from one sample of a study of T cell responses to AZD1222 COVID-19 vaccine. The method was immunoSEQ multiplex PCR; TCRdb's version includes in-frame clones alone and lacks a portion of them. The sample includes about 140,000 clones, over 65% of them seen just once. The sample consisted of peripheral blood, taken on day 0 of AZD1222 vaccination. The source is an adult in good health. CDR3s include the opening cysteine and the closing phenylalanine or tryptophan. The order of the fields is V gene, J gene, D gene, clone size, CDR3 DNA, CDR3 protein. A D gene is named only where the DNA matches it firmly. The size field is filled for only some rows; it gives once, few, many or a size class.

>TRBV28|TRBJ1-4|.|.
TGTGCCAGCAGTCTCCAGGTGTGGCCTAATGAAAAACTGTTTTTT
CASSLQVWPNEKLFF
>TRBV5-1|TRBJ2-5|.|.
TGCGCCAGCAGCCTCCTTGGGACAAGTCAAGAGACCCAGTACTTC
CASSLLGTSQETQYF
>TRBV6-5|TRBJ1-1|.|.
TGTGCCAGCCGGCGATTGGGCACTGAAGCTTTCTTT
CASRRLGTEAFF
>TRBV18|TRBJ1-5|TRBD1|once
TGTGCCAGCTCACAGGGGGCCGAGGACAATCAGCCCCAGCATTTT
CASSQGAEDNQPQHF
>TRBV27|TRBJ2-2|TRBD1|few
TGTGCCAGCAGTCCCACAGGGGTTCGCACCGGGGAGCTGTTTTTT
CASSPTGVRTGELFF
>TRBV3-1/TRBV3-2|TRBJ2-7|.|.
TGTGCCAGTAAAGGCGGGGGCCGAAGTAACTACGAGCAGTACTTC
CASKGGGRSNYEQYF
>TRBV4-1|TRBJ2-1|TRBD2|.
TGCGCCAGCAGCCAAGATGAGACCGGGGGGGCATATGAGCAGTTCTTC
CASSQDETGGAYEQFF
>TRBV18|TRBJ2-7|TRBD1|.
TGTGCCAGCTCAAGGGACAGGGACTACGAGCAGTACTTC
CASSRDRDYEQYF
>TRBV18|TRBJ2-7|TRBD1|.
TGTGCCAGCTCACCTGGGACAGGAGGATACGAGCAGTACTTC
CASSPGTGGYEQYF
>TRBV4-1|TRBJ1-2|.|.
TGCGCCAGCAGCCAAGGACCGCTTGTCGCCTCCTATGGCTACACCTTC
CASSQGPLVASYGYTF
>TRBV5-1|TRBJ1-4|.|.
TGCGCCAGCAGCTTATGGGCGGGAACTAATGAAAAACTGTTTTTT
CASSLWAGTNEKLFF
>TRBV5-1|TRBJ2-1|.|.
TGCGCCAGCAGCATAAACGGGAATGAGCAGTTCTTC
CASSINGNEQFF
>TRBV24-1|TRBJ2-2|.|.
TGTGCCACCAGTGTAGGGGATTCGGACACCGGGGAGCTGTTTTTT
CATSVGDSDTGELFF
>TRBV2|TRBJ1-4|TRBD1|.
TGTGCCAGCAGTCAACCCGGGACAGGGGCCGGAAGACTGTTTTTT
CASSQPGTGAGRLFF